These 18 T cell receptor beta chains share one sample of origin, sequenced in a study of CD8 T cells in ankylosing spondylitis. TCRdb fed the 5' RACE reads into MiXCR, producing one record per CDR3 protein. Here the sample spans 90,000 to 100,000 distinct CDR3 sequences, roughly 8% being singletons. The sequencing sample was made of blood, either unsorted or a sorted T cell fraction (not recorded which). These receptor sequences come from a male donor with ankylosing spondylitis or in good health (not recorded which).

This clonotype was counted at least ten times. The genes are TRBV29-1 and TRBJ2-1; 9 nucleotides match TRBD2. The V segment lost 3 bases and the J segment 1 base; nucleotides outside the gene matches: 10. The CDR3 covers 17 residues. Germline V gene data show CDR1 as SQVTM and CDR2 as ANQGSEA. CDR3 loop: CSVEEWYLAGSYNEQFF. The CDR3 nucleotides read TGCAGCGTTGAGGAATGGTATCTAGCGGGGTCCTACAATGAGCAGTTCTTC.

There are many counts of this clonotype. One end of the junction is discordant with germline, which a read error may explain. V is TRBV10-3 and J is TRBJ2-1; D unresolved. This CDR3 region has 12 residues. Germline-derived CDR1 and CDR2 are ENHRY and SYGVKD. The CDR3 protein is CAISESFNERFF. Here the CDR3 DNA reads TGTGCCATCAGTGAGTCCTTCAATGAGCGGTTCTTC.

This chain links TRBV20-1 with TRBJ2-5; 9 nucleotides match TRBD2. V was pared by 3 bases and J by 7 bases, with 9 bases of the junction left unmatched. The CDR3 spans 14 residues. Looked up from germline, CDR1 is DFQATT and CDR2 is SNEGSKA (reference sequence). In nucleotides, the CDR3 is TGCAGTGCTAGCCTACTCGGCGGGAGGGTGACCCAGTACTTC. It encodes CSASLLGGRVTQYF.

This clonotype was seen many times. V is TRBV11-2 and J is TRBJ2-1, with 10 bases fitting TRBD2. This CDR3 has 14 residues. V trimming: 8 bases; J trimming: 7 bases; junction bases outside the gene matches: 8. Germline loops: CDR1 SGHAT, CDR2 FQNNGV. The CDR3 here is CASRALAGKNEQFF. For the CDR3, the DNA is TGTGCCAGCCGCGCACTAGCGGGAAAAAATGAGCAGTTCTTC.

This clonotype was seen at least ten times. The chain employs TRBV5-5 and TRBJ2-3; 7 bases agree with TRBD1. The trim removed 7 bases at V and 3 bases at J, leaving 14 bases unmatched. CDR1 is SGHKS and CDR2 is YYEKEE in the germline V gene (reference sequence). The CDR3 contains 16 residues. The CDR3 DNA reads TGTGCCAGCGGACAAGTGGGGACAGTCAGGACAGATACGCAGTATTTT. Protein: CASGQVGTVRTDTQYF.

This clonotype was counted only a few times. The chain joins TRBV7-6 to TRBJ1-5; D is ambiguous. CDR3 length: 14 residues. CDR1 is SGHVS, CDR2 FNYEAQ, per germline. Deletions cut 5 bases from V and 3 bases from J, with 11 bases between. This CDR3 reads CASSNGLINQPQHF. For the CDR3, the DNA is TGTGCCAGCAGCAACGGACTGATCAATCAGCCCCAGCATTTT.

The chain has TRBV7-9 and TRBJ2-5; 8 bases agree with TRBD2. Germline lookup yields CDR1 SEHNR and CDR2 FQNEAQ (reference sequence). The V and J ends lost 5 bases and 0 bases, in that order; junction bases with no gene match: 11. There are 17 residues in the CDR3. CDR3 bases: TGTGCCAGCAGCGCCCCGGGTCTAGCGGGTTACCAAGAGACCCAGTACTTC. Protein sequence: CASSAPGLAGYQETQYF.

This clonotype was counted at least ten times. The chain's CDR3 is CASSSATTDTQYF. The CDR3 nucleotides read TGTGCCAGCAGCTCAGCGACAACAGATACGCAGTATTTT. This chain uses TRBV7-9 with TRBJ2-3; D gene unclear. Trimming stripped 4 bases from V and 3 bases from J, with 8 bases between. Per the germline V gene, CDR1 is SEHNR and CDR2 is FQNEAQ (reference sequence). The CDR3 is made up of 13 amino acids.

At least ten counts were recorded for this clonotype. The chain recombines TRBV3-1 with TRBJ1-1; D remains unclear. The germline CDR1 and CDR2 sequences are LGHDT and YNNKEL (reference sequence). V lost 2 bases, J lost 3 bases, and 10 bases lay in between. CDR3 length equals 14 residues. The CDR3 spells CASSQRASDTEAFF. CDR3 coding DNA: TGTGCCAGCAGCCAAAGGGCATCCGACACTGAAGCTTTCTTT.

As concerns this clonotype: Germline is not matched at one junction end, which may reflect a read error. This chain connects TRBV7-6 to TRBJ2-6, with 12 positions matching TRBD1. The V gene's germline CDR1 is SGHVS and CDR2 FNYEAQ. The CDR3 runs to 18 residues. For the CDR3, the DNA is TGTGCCAGCAGTTTGGGACAGGGGGCTTACTCTGGGGTCAACGTCCTGACTTTC. This sequence encodes CASSLGQGAYSGVNVLTF.

CDR3 region: CSVHKLAGGTDTQYF. CDR3 in DNA: TGCAGCGTCCATAAACTAGCGGGGGGAACAGATACGCAGTATTTT. This rearrangement joins TRBV29-1 to TRBJ2-3, with 12 bases that match TRBD2. There are 15 residues in the CDR3. After removal of 6 bases from V and 3 bases from J, the junction contained 7 bases not matched to a gene. Germline loops: CDR1 SQVTM, CDR2 ANQGSEA.

This clonotype turned up a few times. This chain joins TRBV4-3 and TRBJ2-1; 9 positions agree with TRBD2. The CDR3 has 16 amino acids. Losses at the gene ends were 5 bases for V and 0 bases for J; bases not matched to a gene: 5. Germline loops: CDR1 LGHNA, CDR2 YSLEER. The CDR3 bases are TGCGCCAGCAGCTACCAGACTAGCGGCTCCTACAATGAGCAGTTCTTC. This codes for CASSYQTSGSYNEQFF.

This clonotype occurred many times. The V and J genes are TRBV20-1 and TRBJ1-4, with 9 bases matching TRBD1. The CDR3 has 13 residues. The germline CDR1 and CDR2 sequences are DFQATT and SNEGSKA (reference sequence). Trimming at V came to 5 bases and at J to 8 bases, leaving 6 bases not matched to a gene. The CDR3 DNA sequence: TGCAGTGCTCGACAGGGGGTTCGGGAAAAACTGTTTTTT. This sequence encodes CSARQGVREKLFF.

This clonotype was observed many times. The chain uses TRBV20-1 and TRBJ2-2, with D possibly being TRBD1 (5 bases). The CDR3 runs 15 residues. The ends were cut back, 0 bases at V and 5 bases at J, with 13 bases in the middle. Germline values: CDR1 DFQATT, CDR2 SNEGSKA (reference sequence). The CDR3 spells CSARDDRRTTGELFF. CDR3 sequence (DNA): TGCAGTGCTAGAGATGACAGACGAACAACCGGGGAGCTGTTTTTT.

A note on this clonotype: A much larger clone is a single base away; this may be a read error. CDR3 in DNA: TGTGCCAGCAGGAAGACAGGCTCCTTTAATTCACCCCTCCACTTT. Protein: CASRKTGSFNSPLHF. V and J are TRBV7-9 and TRBJ1-6, with D perhaps TRBD1 (6 bases). The CDR3 runs to 15 residues. Germline assignment: CDR1 SEHNR and CDR2 FQNEAQ (reference sequence).

The J gene is TRBJ2-7, the V gene TRBV7-2; possible D gene TRBD2, 6 bases. The CDR3 contains 13 residues. Trimming shortened V by 3 bases and J by 4 bases, and 10 bases separated the two germline ends. CDR1 and CDR2 (germline): SGHTA, FQGNSA. CDR3 sequence: CASSFETRYEQYF. CDR3 in DNA: TGTGCCAGCAGCTTTGAGACTAGATACGAGCAGTACTTC.

As regards this clonotype: A clone one base away is much larger, so this may be a read error. The CDR3, as DNA: TGTACCAGCAGCTTAGCCCCAGGGCAGGGGAGCAATCAGCCCCAGCATTTT. This translates into CTSSLAPGQGSNQPQHF. The chain is built from TRBV7-6 and TRBJ1-5; maybe TRBD1 (6 bases). The CDR3 consists of 17 residues. Germline V gene sequence: CDR1 SGHVS, CDR2 FNYEAQ.

In this sample, this clonotype turned up many times. V is TRBV4-2 and J is TRBJ1-4; D is uncertain. This CDR3 contains 15 residues. Trimming took 1 base from V and 7 from J, leaving 13 bases between them. Germline CDR1 and CDR2: LGHNA and YNFKEQ. CDR3 region: CASSQGLRDGEKLFF. CDR3 sequence (DNA): TGTGCCAGCAGCCAAGGGCTCCGCGACGGTGAAAAACTGTTTTTT.